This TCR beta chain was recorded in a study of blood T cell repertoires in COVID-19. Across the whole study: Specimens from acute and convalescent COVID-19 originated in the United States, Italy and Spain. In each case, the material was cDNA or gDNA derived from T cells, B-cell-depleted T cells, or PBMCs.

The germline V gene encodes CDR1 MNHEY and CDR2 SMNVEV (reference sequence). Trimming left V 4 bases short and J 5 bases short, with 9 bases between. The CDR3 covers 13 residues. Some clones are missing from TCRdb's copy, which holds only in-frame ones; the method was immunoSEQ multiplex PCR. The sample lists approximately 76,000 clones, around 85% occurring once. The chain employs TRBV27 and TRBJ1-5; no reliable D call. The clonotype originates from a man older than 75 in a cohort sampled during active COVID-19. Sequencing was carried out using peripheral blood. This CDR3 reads CASSYKRDQPQHF. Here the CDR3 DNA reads TGTGCCAGCAGTTATAAGAGGGATCAGCCCCAGCATTTT.